This T cell receptor (beta chain) was captured by sequencing in a study of T cell repertoires in cytomegalovirus infection. TCRdb used MiXCR to reprocess the reads, holding one entry per CDR3 protein. Of hundreds of thousands of distinct CDR3 sequences detected, approximately 40% appear once; the ten largest clones hold 43%. In regard to this clonotype: The antigen is undetermined.

Sample: cultured PBMCs, taken from culture after CMV antigen stimulation. The origin of this receptor is a human donor in good health (CMV status not recorded). Some clones in this sample may be carry-over from other donors' samples.

CDR3 amino acids: CASSKWSVNEQFF. The CDR3 DNA reads TGTGCCAGTAGTAAATGGAGCGTAAATGAGCAGTTCTTC. This chain joins TRBV19 and TRBJ2-1; D gene ambiguous. V lost 4 bases, J lost 7 bases, and 11 bases lay in between. This CDR3 region has 13 residues. Germline V gene sequence: CDR1 LNHDA, CDR2 SQIVND (reference sequence).